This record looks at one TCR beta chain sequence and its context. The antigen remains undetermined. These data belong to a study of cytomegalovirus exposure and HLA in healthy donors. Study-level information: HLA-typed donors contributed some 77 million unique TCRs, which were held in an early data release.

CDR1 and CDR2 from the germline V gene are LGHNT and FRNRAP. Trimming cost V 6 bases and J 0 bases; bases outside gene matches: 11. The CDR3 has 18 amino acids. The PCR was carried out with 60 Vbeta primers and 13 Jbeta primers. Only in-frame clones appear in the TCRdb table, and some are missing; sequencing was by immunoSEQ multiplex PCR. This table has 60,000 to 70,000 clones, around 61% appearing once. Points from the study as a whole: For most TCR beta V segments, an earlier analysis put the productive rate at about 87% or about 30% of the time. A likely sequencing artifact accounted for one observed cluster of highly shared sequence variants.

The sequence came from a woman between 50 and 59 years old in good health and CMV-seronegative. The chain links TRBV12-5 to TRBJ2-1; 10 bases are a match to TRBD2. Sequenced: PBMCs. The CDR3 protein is CASGGWSGRGSSYNEQFF. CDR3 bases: TGTGCTAGTGGCGGGTGGAGCGGGAGGGGGAGCTCCTACAATGAGCAGTTCTTC.